The clone carrying this TCR beta chain has a count of ten or more. Its antigen remains unknown. These data belong to a study of breast tumors, draining lymph nodes, adjacent tissues. Findings of the study overall: That most tumor T cells come from lymph nodes remained unproven.

TCRdb re-called the multiplex PCR reads through MiXCR, storing one row per CDR3 protein. The table includes tens of thousands of distinct CDR3 sequences, around 40% detected once. V dropped 1 base and J dropped 2 bases, with 17 bases sitting between them. Per germline, CDR1 SGHNT and CDR2 YYREEE (reference sequence). The CDR3 is 17 amino acids. The material sequenced was breast tumor tissue. The sequence derives from a female donor with breast cancer. Some clones in this sample may be carry-over from other donors' samples. The chain couples TRBV5-4 to TRBJ2-3, with D perhaps TRBD2 (6 bases). The chain's CDR3 is CASSLLSAGISTDTQYF. The DNA of the CDR3 is TGTGCCAGCAGCTTGCTATCCGCGGGGATATCCACAGATACGCAGTATTTT.